This entry features one T cell receptor (beta chain) sequence. The antigen is unknown. Germline values: CDR1 SGHRS, CDR2 YFSETQ. The CDR3 runs to 13 residues. Trimming removed 3 bases from V and 4 bases from J, with 9 bases in between. Repertoires were generated with immunoSEQ multiplex PCR, while TCRdb's copy carries only in-frame clones and drops some. The sample has around 33,000 clones; roughly four fifths are singletons. Before any sequencing was done, the ViraFEST assay used viral peptide pools to expand antigen-specific CD4+ T cells. The culture ran for 10 days before CD4+ T cells were isolated. Each person got two doses of an mRNA SARS-CoV-2 vaccine, BNT162b2 or mRNA-1273. A density of about 2.2 million PBMC per well was used; these cells were cultured with roughly 10 IU/ml IL-2 and about 10 ug/ml peptides. The source of the sample is a study of vaccination effects on CD4 cells after COVID-19.

Broader study findings: Whether induced by infection or by vaccine, clones showed marked clonal contraction late after vaccination.

The rearrangement joins TRBV5-1 to TRBJ2-3, with D uncertain. The sample consisted of CD4+ T cells from PBMCs cultured with HCoV-NL63 spike peptides, taken after COVID-19 vaccination. The receptor was isolated from a human donor who received a COVID-19 vaccine. Some clones in this sample may be carry-over from other donors' samples. In DNA form, the CDR3 reads TGCGCCAGCAGCTACCTAGAGCCAGATACGCAGTATTTT. Translation: CASSYLEPDTQYF.